This T cell receptor (beta chain) was obtained from a study of blood T cells in healthy people across ages. Study-level points and caveats: Donor CMV status, an unknown factor, possibly confounded changes in expanded clonotypes.

This clonotype was seen more than once but under ten times. Its target is unknown. The second PCR ran about 6 to 11 cycles with a sample-barcoded 5' primer and J-beta primers. TCRdb redid the calling of the 5' RACE reads with MiXCR, one entry per CDR3 protein. Here the sample spans about a million distinct CDR3 sequences, roughly 51% being singletons. Donors ranged from about 6 to 95 years old and were healthy Caucasians in Russia. This CDR3 comprises 19 residues. V dropped 4 bases and J dropped 4; count of bases not matched to a gene: 18. This chain links TRBV12-3 or TRBV12-4 with TRBJ2-5, with 10 bases identical to TRBD2. This clonotype was obtained from a woman aged 60-75 years in good health. Sequenced input: blood. This CDR3 is CASSSNKREGLQRGETQYF. CDR3 bases: TGTGCCAGCAGTTCCAATAAGCGGGAGGGCCTCCAACGCGGAGAGACCCAGTACTTC.